The 32 T cell receptor beta chains below were found in one sample sequenced in a study of T cell changes during pregnancy in multiple sclerosis. Produced via immunoSEQ multiplex PCR; TCRdb's table is partial and in-frame only. This table has approximately 85,000 clones, about 94% appearing once. The sequencing here drew on peripheral blood, taken in the third trimester of pregnancy. The receptors here all came from a female donor with multiple sclerosis, enrolled in a pregnancy study.

The sample holds one count of this clone. The rearrangement uses TRBV27 and TRBJ1-1, with TRBD1 matching 9 bases. J was trimmed by 4 bases and V by 6 bases; bases with no gene match: 9. CDR1 is MNHEY, CDR2 SMNVEV, per germline (reference sequence). CDR3 length equals 15 residues. The CDR3 sequence is CASSSPTTGGTEAFF. The CDR3 nucleotides are TGTGCCAGCAGCTCACCCACGACAGGGGGCACTGAAGCTTTCTTT.

The CDR3 loop is CASSFPGAEQFF. CDR3 DNA sequence: TGTGCCAGCAGCTTTCCAGGGGCTGAGCAGTTCTTC. This rearrangement joins TRBV5-6 to TRBJ2-1; TRBD1 might be the D (6 bases). Trimming cost V 2 bases and J 9 bases, with 9 bases left between them. This CDR3 has 12 amino acids. Germline values: CDR1 SGHDT, CDR2 YYEEEE.

This clone appeared a single time. The genes are TRBV7-3 and TRBJ2-3, with D possibly matching TRBD1 (5 bases). Germline-derived CDR1 and CDR2 are SGHTA and FQGTGA. The CDR3 is 15 residues long. V shed 2 bases and J shed 2 bases, with 11 bases lying between them. The CDR3 nucleotides are TGTGCCAGCAGCTTACCAGGGTCGACCACAGATACGCAGTATTTT. Translating it yields CASSLPGSTTDTQYF.

This chain connects TRBV19 to TRBJ1-4; no clear D gene. The germline V gene encodes CDR1 LNHDA and CDR2 SQIVND (reference sequence). Trimming removed 6 bases from V and 1 base from J, with 9 bases in between. The CDR3 is 14 amino acids. CDR3: CASRGGKTNEKLFF. CDR3 bases: TGTGCCAGTAGAGGCGGGAAAACTAATGAAAAACTGTTTTTT.

CDR3 sequence (DNA): TGTGCCAGCAGCGTAGGGGGTCGAGCGGGGGCCTACGAGCAGTACTTC. Translated: CASSVGGRAGAYEQYF. The chain is built from TRBV9 and TRBJ2-7; 8 bases align to TRBD2. Germline CDR1 SGDLS, CDR2 YYNGEE. The CDR3 covers 16 residues. Trimming removed 0 bases from V and 2 bases from J; junction bases left unmatched: 7.

The chain has TRBV28 and TRBJ1-2; a weak D match, TRBD1 (6 bases). Per germline, CDR1 MDHEN and CDR2 SYDVKM. V was shortened by 6 bases and J by 4 bases, with 12 bases between the two germline ends. This CDR3 has 13 amino acids. The CDR3 DNA is TGTGCCAGCAGATCTACAGGGATCTATGGCTACACCTTC. This codes for CASRSTGIYGYTF.

The V and J genes are TRBV19 and TRBJ1-1; the match to TRBD1 covers 7 bases. After removal of 5 bases from V and 0 bases from J, the junction contained 6 bases not matched to a gene. The CDR3 consists of 15 residues. Germline loops: CDR1 LNHDA, CDR2 SQIVND (reference sequence). CDR3 protein: CASSSRDSMNTEAFF. The CDR3 coding sequence is TGTGCCAGTAGTTCCCGGGACAGCATGAACACTGAAGCTTTCTTT. The full variable domain, with the rest looked up from reference TRBV19 and TRBJ1-1, is DGGITQSPKYLFRKEGQNVTLSCEQNLNHDAMYWYRQDPGQGLRLIYYSQIVNDFQKGDIAEGYSVSREKKESFPLTVTSAQKNPTAFYLCASSSRDSMNTEAFFGQGTRLTVV.

V usage is TRBV27 and J usage is TRBJ1-1; D ambiguous. Trimming removed 8 bases at V and 7 bases at J, with 11 bases between. This CDR3 contains 11 residues. Germline CDR1 is MNHEY and CDR2 is SMNVEV (reference sequence). Here the CDR3 reads CASFGWVEAFF. The CDR3 region has the DNA TGTGCCAGCTTCGGGTGGGTTGAAGCTTTCTTT.

The chain carries TRBV5-4 and TRBJ1-1, with D maybe TRBD1 (6 bases). CDR3 size: 12 residues. The V and J ends lost 4 bases and 6 bases respectively, with 10 bases between them. Germline V gene lookup returns CDR1 SGHNT and CDR2 YYREEE (reference sequence). The CDR3 protein is CASSPGAPEAFF. In nucleotides, the CDR3 is TGTGCCAGCAGCCCAGGGGCCCCTGAAGCTTTCTTT.

The CDR3 coding sequence is TGTGCCAGCAGCACGAGCGGGGGCCAAGAGACCCAGTACTTC. Translated, it gives CASSTSGGQETQYF. The genes are TRBV9 and TRBJ2-5; 8 bases map to TRBD2. Germline V gene lookup returns CDR1 SGDLS and CDR2 YYNGEE. The CDR3 has 14 residues. Losses at the gene ends were 4 bases for V and 1 base for J; bases not matched to a gene: 3.

The rearrangement joins TRBV30 to TRBJ2-2; TRBD1 matches 10 bases. CDR1 GTSNPN and CDR2 SVGIG come from the germline V gene (reference sequence). CDR3 length: 15 amino acids. V was clipped by 1 base and J by 5 bases; unmatched bases: 4. CDR3 region: CAWSADRGGTGELFF. DNA for the CDR3: TGTGCCTGGAGTGCGGACAGGGGGGGGACCGGGGAGCTGTTTTTT.

This clone was detected once. This sequence joins TRBV18 and TRBJ1-6; 10 positions agree with TRBD1. The ends lost 4 bases at V and 8 bases at J; junction bases unmatched: 2. CDR3 length: 14 amino acids. Germline-derived CDR1 and CDR2 are KGHSH and LQKENI. CDR3 DNA: TGTGCCAGCTCACAGGGGACAGGGGATTCACCCCTCCACTTT. Translation gives CASSQGTGDSPLHF. Full variable domain (missing parts from reference TRBV18 and TRBJ1-6): NAGVMQNPRHLVRRRGQEARLRCSPMKGHSHVYWYRQLPEEGLKFMVYLQKENIIDESGMPKERFSAEFPKEGPSILRIQQVVRGDSAAYFCASSQGTGDSPLHFGNGTRLTVT.

The chain is built from TRBV7-3 and TRBJ1-6; the D is unclear. The CDR3 covers 13 residues. V was cut by 8 bases and J by 5 bases, with 10 bases left in between. Germline loops: CDR1 SGHTA, CDR2 FQGTGA. The CDR3 here is CASGESNNSPLHF. CDR3 bases: TGTGCCAGCGGGGAGTCAAATAATTCACCCCTCCACTTT.

This clone appeared a few times. V gene TRBV27 combines with J gene TRBJ2-1; no firm D call. The CDR3 is 13 amino acids. V shed 5 bases and J shed 6 bases, with 11 bases lying between them. CDR1 and CDR2 from the germline V gene are MNHEY and SMNVEV (reference sequence). CDR3 nucleotide sequence: TGTGCCAGCAGTGCGGCCCTCGCCAATGAGCAGTTCTTC. Protein: CASSAALANEQFF.

V usage is TRBV7-8 and J usage is TRBJ2-5; D remains ambiguous. Deletions cut 2 bases from V and 5 bases from J, with 9 bases between. The CDR3 extends over 13 amino acids. Germline CDR1 reads SGHVS; CDR2 reads FQNEAQ. CDR3 residues: CASSLTIGETQYF. The CDR3 DNA sequence: TGTGCCAGCAGCTTAACGATCGGGGAGACCCAGTACTTC.

The chain recombines TRBV6-1 with TRBJ1-1, with D possibly matching TRBD1 (6 bases). The germline gives CDR1 MNHNS, CDR2 SASEGT. The CDR3 has 13 amino acids. V was trimmed by 3 bases and J by 6 bases, leaving 11 bases between them. The CDR3 here is CASSDPGAAEAFF. CDR3 nucleotide sequence: TGTGCCAGCAGTGACCCAGGGGCGGCTGAAGCTTTCTTT.

The chain links TRBV5-1 to TRBJ2-5; D not resolved. This CDR3 has 13 residues. V was shortened by 2 bases and J by 2 bases, with 7 bases between the two germline ends. Germline V CDR1 and CDR2: SGHRS, YFSETQ. The DNA for the CDR3 is TGCGCCAGCAGCTTTTGGCAGCAAGAGACCCAGTACTTC. Translating it yields CASSFWQQETQYF.

The chain couples TRBV19 to TRBJ1-5, with 9 bases matching TRBD1. V lost 10 bases and J lost 0; bases outside the gene matches: 4. CDR1 LNHDA and CDR2 SQIVND come from the germline V gene (reference sequence). The CDR3 contains 14 residues. The CDR3 nucleotides read TGTGCCACGACAGGGGGATATAGCAATCAGCCCCAGCATTTT. Translation gives CATTGGYSNQPQHF.

The genes are TRBV10-3 and TRBJ1-1, with no clear D. The CDR3 runs 18 residues. Germline V CDR1 and CDR2: ENHRY, SYGVKD. Trimming stripped 0 bases from V and 0 bases from J, with 17 bases between. CDR3 in DNA: TGTGCCATCAGTGAGTCGAGTGCAGACAATTTAATGAACACTGAAGCTTTCTTT. Amino acids: CAISESSADNLMNTEAFF.

This CDR3 is CSAAESQAFF. The CDR3, as DNA: TGCAGTGCCGCGGAGAGTCAAGCTTTCTTT. V is TRBV20-1 and J is TRBJ1-1; D gene ambiguous. Deletions cut 6 bases from V and 9 bases from J, with 11 bases between. CDR1 and CDR2 from the germline V gene are DFQATT and SNEGSKA (reference sequence). The length of the CDR3 is 10 residues.

This chain links TRBV9 with TRBJ1-4; TRBD1 matches at 8 bases. The CDR3 is 18 residues long. Trimming at V came to 4 bases and at J to 0 bases, leaving 11 bases not matched to a gene. Germline V gene sequence: CDR1 SGDLS, CDR2 YYNGEE. DNA for the CDR3: TGTGCCAGCAGCCCACAGGACAGGGTCGGGGCAACTAATGAAAAACTGTTTTTT. Translating it yields CASSPQDRVGATNEKLFF.

The chain carries TRBV7-9 and TRBJ1-3; D ambiguous. CDR1 is SEHNR, CDR2 FQNEAQ, per germline (reference sequence). Trimming left V 5 bases short and J 4 bases short, with 18 bases between. The CDR3 contains 16 residues. The CDR3 loop is CASSPPLQSGGNTIYF. CDR3 sequence (DNA): TGTGCCAGCAGCCCCCCCCTACAATCAGGAGGAAACACCATATATTTT.

The chain joins TRBV19 to TRBJ2-1; 10 bases agree with TRBD2. V shed 10 bases, J shed 12 bases, and the junction held 18 bases outside the gene matches. The CDR3 has 15 amino acids. Looked up from germline, CDR1 is LNHDA and CDR2 is SQIVND (reference sequence). This CDR3 is CATTMGTSAISGQFF. The CDR3, as DNA: TGTGCCACCACGATGGGGACTAGCGCGATCAGTGGGCAGTTCTTC.

This clone showed up just once. The rearrangement links TRBV2 to TRBJ2-3, with a tentative D call TRBD1 (5 bases). CDR3 size: 14 residues. Germline lookup yields CDR1 SNHLY and CDR2 FYNNEI. V lost 4 bases and J lost 1, with 9 bases in between. CDR3 bases: TGTGCCAGCAGTGTCAGGGAAGGCACAGATACGCAGTATTTT. It translates to CASSVREGTDTQYF.

V is TRBV4-2 and J is TRBJ2-7; D unclear. The V end lost 0 bases, the J end lost 4 bases, and 10 bases lay between the germline ends. The CDR3 is made up of 14 amino acids. Germline V gene lookup returns CDR1 LGHNA and CDR2 YNFKEQ. CDR3: CASSQDRQAYEQYF. As DNA, the CDR3 is TGTGCCAGCAGCCAAGATCGGCAGGCGTACGAGCAGTACTTC.

The chain carries TRBV6-5 and TRBJ2-5; no reliable D call. CDR1 and CDR2 from the germline V gene are MNHEY and SVGAGI. V was cut by 2 bases and J by 11 bases, with 9 bases left in between. The CDR3 contains 11 residues. This CDR3 is CASSYLEEQYF. The CDR3 nucleotides read TGTGCCAGCAGTTACCTTGAGGAGCAGTACTTC.

The chain recombines TRBV6-1 with TRBJ1-2; 10 bases match TRBD1. In germline, CDR1 is MNHNS, CDR2 SASEGT. This CDR3 region has 13 residues. With V trimmed by 8 bases and J by 4 bases, 4 bases remained unmatched. The CDR3 here is CASVRTGGYGYTF. As DNA, the CDR3 is TGTGCCAGCGTCCGGACAGGGGGCTATGGCTACACCTTC.

The CDR3, as DNA: TGTGCCAGCAGCGTAGGGGAGAGTTACAATGAGCAGTTCTTC. Amino acids: CASSVGESYNEQFF. The V call is TRBV9, the J call TRBJ2-1; perhaps TRBD2 as D (5 bases). V was pared by 0 bases and J by 4 bases, with 8 bases between. CDR1 is SGDLS and CDR2 is YYNGEE in the germline V gene. This CDR3 comprises 14 residues.

This sequence joins TRBV4-2 and TRBJ2-2, with 9 bases that match TRBD2. The germline V gene has CDR1 LGHNA and CDR2 YNFKEQ. V shed 6 bases and J 6 bases; nucleotides not matched to a gene: 11. The CDR3 loop spans 16 amino acids. CDR3 bases: TGTGCCAGCAGGACTATAGCGGGGGTCAAGGCCGGGGAGCTGTTTTTT. Translated, it gives CASRTIAGVKAGELFF.

The J gene is TRBJ1-1, the V gene TRBV6-5; D is undetermined. The CDR3 runs 13 residues. Germline V gene lookup returns CDR1 MNHEY and CDR2 SVGAGI. V was pared by 4 bases and J by 12 bases, with 18 bases between. In nucleotides, the CDR3 is TGTGCCAGCAGTTCCAAAGCCCTCCTCGGTACTTTCTTT. This translates into CASSSKALLGTFF.

The chain joins TRBV5-1 to TRBJ1-1; the D is unclear. CDR1 and CDR2 from the germline V gene are SGHRS and YFSETQ. The CDR3 is 15 amino acids. Trimming took off 3 bases at V and 5 bases at J, with 17 bases between the two ends. The CDR3 loop reads CASSSGETKRTEAFF. The CDR3 DNA reads as TGCGCCAGCAGCTCGGGTGAAACCAAGCGAACTGAAGCTTTCTTT.

CDR3 DNA sequence: TGTGCCAGCAGCTTAGTCCGCACGGGAAACACTGAAGCTTTCTTT. Its protein is CASSLVRTGNTEAFF. The chain joins TRBV7-9 to TRBJ1-1; no clear D gene. Germline V gene lookup returns CDR1 SEHNR and CDR2 FQNEAQ (reference sequence). V was pared by 1 base and J by 2 bases, with 11 bases between. CDR3 size: 15 residues. The variable domain in full, completed from reference TRBV7-9 and TRBJ1-1, reads DTGVSQNPRHKITKRGQNVTFRCDPISEHNRLYWYRQTLGQGPEFLTYFQNEAQLEKSRLLSDRFSAERPKGSFSTLEIQRTEQGDSAMYLCASSLVRTGNTEAFFGQGTRLTVV.